Below are 7 T cell receptor beta chains sequenced from a single sample in a study of blood T cells in healthy people across ages. The second PCR ran about 6 to 12 cycles with a sample-barcoded 5' primer and J-beta primers. TCRdb fed the 5' RACE reads into MiXCR, producing one record per CDR3 protein. The sample shows 590,000 or so distinct CDR3 sequences, 25% to 30% of them seen only once. Sequenced input: blood. The receptor source for this set is a woman of 80 years or more in good health.

For this clonotype: An end of the junction differs from the germline gene, which may be a read error. The V and J genes are TRBV18 and TRBJ1-4; 9 bases are a match to TRBD1. The CDR3 is 15 amino acids. CDR1 and CDR2 (germline): KGHSH, LQKENI. CDR3 DNA sequence: TGTGCCAGCCCACCTCCGGGACAGGGTGATGAAAAACTGTTTTTT. Protein: CASPPPGQGDEKLFF.

On this clonotype: This may be a read error, as it is one base from a much larger clone. The V call is TRBV7-2, the J call TRBJ1-6; D not resolved. The germline gives CDR1 SGHTA, CDR2 FQGNSA. CDR3 length equals 15 residues. The DNA of the CDR3 is TGTGCCAGCAGCTCACCTCCGGCAGGTCGGTCACCCCCCCACTTT. It translates to CASSSPPAGRSPPHF.

The rearrangement uses TRBV11-1 and TRBJ2-1; 7 bases map to TRBD1. The CDR3 runs 14 residues. CDR1 is SGHAT, CDR2 FQDESV, per germline (reference sequence). V trimming: 5 bases; J trimming: 9 bases; junction bases outside the gene matches: 10. The CDR3 bases are TGTGCCAGCAGCCGACGACAGGGTGGGAGTGAGCAGTTCTTC. Translation: CASSRRQGGSEQFF.

Turning to this clonotype: It may be a read error: a sequence one base away is much more abundant. The chain carries TRBV24-1 and TRBJ2-6; D gene uncertain. Trimming took 3 bases from V and 0 from J, leaving 8 bases between them. The CDR3 runs to 16 residues. Germline values: CDR1 KGHDR, CDR2 SFDVKD. The DNA for the CDR3 is TGTGCCACCAGTGATCCTCGTGCCTCTGGGGCCAACGTCCTGACTTTC. Protein product: CATSDPRASGANVLTF.

The chain has TRBV28 and TRBJ1-1, with D possibly being TRBD1 (6 bases). CDR3 length: 15 amino acids. V was cut by 2 bases and J by 7 bases, with 17 bases left in between. Germline values: CDR1 MDHEN, CDR2 SYDVKM. The CDR3 nucleotides are TGTGCCAGCAGTTTAATCAGGGGCGCAGGGGATGAAGCTTTCTTT. As protein: CASSLIRGAGDEAFF.

Notes on this clonotype: Given a much more abundant clone one base away, this may be a read error. The chain recombines TRBV5-6 with TRBJ2-3, with D possibly TRBD2 on 6 matching bases. From germline, CDR1 is SGHDT and CDR2 YYEEEE. The CDR3 consists of 16 residues. The CDR3 coding sequence is TGTGCCGGCAGCGGAGGGACGTTTTCTTTTGTGGATACGCAGTATTTT. This sequence encodes CAGSGGTFSFVDTQYF.

The gene calls are TRBV4-3 and TRBJ2-2, with 9 bases aligning to TRBD1. The V gene end was trimmed by 0 bases and the J gene end by 7 bases; junction bases not matched to a gene: 6. CDR1 and CDR2 from the germline V gene are LGHNA and YSLEER. This CDR3 is built from 16 residues. Here the CDR3 reads CASSQELQGAGGELFF. The CDR3 nucleotides read TGCGCCAGCAGCCAAGAATTACAGGGGGCTGGCGGGGAGCTGTTTTTT.